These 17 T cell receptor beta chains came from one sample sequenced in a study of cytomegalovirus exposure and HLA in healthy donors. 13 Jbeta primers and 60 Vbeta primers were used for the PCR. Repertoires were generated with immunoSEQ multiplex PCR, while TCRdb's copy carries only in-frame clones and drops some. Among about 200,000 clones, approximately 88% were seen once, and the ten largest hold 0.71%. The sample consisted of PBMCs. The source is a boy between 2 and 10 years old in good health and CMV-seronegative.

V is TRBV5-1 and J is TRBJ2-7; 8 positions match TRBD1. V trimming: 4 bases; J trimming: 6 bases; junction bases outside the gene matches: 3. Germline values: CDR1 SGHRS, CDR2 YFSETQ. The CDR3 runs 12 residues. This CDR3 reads CASSVGTGEQYF. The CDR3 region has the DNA TGCGCCAGCAGCGTCGGGACAGGCGAGCAGTACTTC. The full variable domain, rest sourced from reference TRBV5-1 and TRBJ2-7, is KAGVTQTPRYLIKTRGQQVTLSCSPISGHRSVSWYQQTPGQGLQFLFEYFSETQRNKGNFPGRFSGRQFSNSRSEMNVSTLELGDSALYLCASSVGTGEQYFGPGTRLTVT.

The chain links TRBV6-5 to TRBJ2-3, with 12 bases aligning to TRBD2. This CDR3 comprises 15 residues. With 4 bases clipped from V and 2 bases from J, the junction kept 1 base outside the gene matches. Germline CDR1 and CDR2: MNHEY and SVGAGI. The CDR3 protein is CASSSSGGATDTQYF. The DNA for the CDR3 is TGTGCCAGCAGTTCTAGCGGGGGGGCCACAGATACGCAGTATTTT.

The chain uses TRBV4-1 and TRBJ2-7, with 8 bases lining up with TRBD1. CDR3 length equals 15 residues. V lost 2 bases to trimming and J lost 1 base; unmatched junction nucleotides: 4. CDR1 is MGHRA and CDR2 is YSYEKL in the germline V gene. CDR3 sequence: CASSQTDRASYEQYF. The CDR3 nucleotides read TGCGCCAGCAGCCAAACGGACAGGGCTTCCTACGAGCAGTACTTC.

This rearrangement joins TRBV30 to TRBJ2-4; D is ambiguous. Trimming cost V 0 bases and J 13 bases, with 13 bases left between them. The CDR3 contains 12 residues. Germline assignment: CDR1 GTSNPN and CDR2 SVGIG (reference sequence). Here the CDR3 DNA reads TGTGCCTGGAGTGTAATGGGCCCCCCACAGTACTTC. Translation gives CAWSVMGPPQYF. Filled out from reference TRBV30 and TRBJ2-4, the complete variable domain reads SQTIHQWPATLVQPVGSPLSLECTVEGTSNPNLYWYRQAAGRGLQLLFYSVGIGQISSEVPQNLSASRPQDRQFILSSKKLLLSDSGFYLCAWSVMGPPQYFGAGTRLSVL.

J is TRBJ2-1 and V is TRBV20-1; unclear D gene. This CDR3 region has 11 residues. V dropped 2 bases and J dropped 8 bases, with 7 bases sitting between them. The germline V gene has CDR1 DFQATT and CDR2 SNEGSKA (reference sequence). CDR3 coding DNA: TGCAGTGCTAGATCTTTCGATGAGCAGTTCTTC. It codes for CSARSFDEQFF.

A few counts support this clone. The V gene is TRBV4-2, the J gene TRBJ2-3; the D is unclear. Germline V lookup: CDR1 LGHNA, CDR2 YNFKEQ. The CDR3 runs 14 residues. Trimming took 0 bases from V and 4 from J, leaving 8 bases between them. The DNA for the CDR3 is TGTGCCAGCAGCCAAGATACTTACTCAGATACGCAGTATTTT. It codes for CASSQDTYSDTQYF.

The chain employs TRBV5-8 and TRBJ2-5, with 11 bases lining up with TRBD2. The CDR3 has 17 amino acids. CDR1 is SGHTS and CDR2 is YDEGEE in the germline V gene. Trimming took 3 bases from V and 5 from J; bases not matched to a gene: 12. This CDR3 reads CASSSLSSGGPRETQYF. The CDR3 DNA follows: TGTGCCAGCAGCTCTCTCTCTAGCGGGGGGCCACGGGAGACCCAGTACTTC.

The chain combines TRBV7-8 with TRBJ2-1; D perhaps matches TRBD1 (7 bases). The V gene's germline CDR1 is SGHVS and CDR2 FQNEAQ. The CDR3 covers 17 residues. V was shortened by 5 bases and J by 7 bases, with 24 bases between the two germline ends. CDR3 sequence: CASSPLLDTQGRNEQFF. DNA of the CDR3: TGTGCCAGCAGCCCTCTCCTAGACACACAGGGGAGGAATGAGCAGTTCTTC.

The CDR3, as DNA: TGTGCCAGCAGACCGGGACTAGAGGCTGGAGAGCAGTACTTC. Encoded protein: CASRPGLEAGEQYF. This chain links TRBV6-5 with TRBJ2-7; 8 bases line up with TRBD2. Germline loops: CDR1 MNHEY, CDR2 SVGAGI. The trim removed 6 bases at V and 7 bases at J, leaving 11 bases unmatched. The CDR3 is 14 residues long.

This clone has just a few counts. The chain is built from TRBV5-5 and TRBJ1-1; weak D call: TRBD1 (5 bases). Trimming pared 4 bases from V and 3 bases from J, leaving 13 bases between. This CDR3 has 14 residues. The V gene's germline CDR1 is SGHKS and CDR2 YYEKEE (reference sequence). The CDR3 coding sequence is TGTGCCAGCAGCGGGGAGGTGGGGGACACTGAAGCTTTCTTT. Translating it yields CASSGEVGDTEAFF.

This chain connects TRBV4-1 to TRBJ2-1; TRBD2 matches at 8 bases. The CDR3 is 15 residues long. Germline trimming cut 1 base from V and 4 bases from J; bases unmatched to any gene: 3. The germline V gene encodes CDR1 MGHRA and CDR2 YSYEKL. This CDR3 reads CASSQATSVYNEQFF. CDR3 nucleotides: TGCGCCAGCAGCCAAGCGACTAGCGTATACAATGAGCAGTTCTTC.

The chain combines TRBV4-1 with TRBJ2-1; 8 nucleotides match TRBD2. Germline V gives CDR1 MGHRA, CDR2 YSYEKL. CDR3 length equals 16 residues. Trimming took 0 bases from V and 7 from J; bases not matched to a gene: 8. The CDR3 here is CASSQEWRGVGNEQFF. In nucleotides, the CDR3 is TGCGCCAGCAGCCAAGAATGGCGGGGGGTGGGGAATGAGCAGTTCTTC.

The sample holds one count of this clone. CDR3 in amino acids: CASSVGDSADTQYF. The CDR3 coding sequence is TGTGCCAGCAGCGTAGGGGACTCAGCCGATACGCAGTATTTT. The V and J genes are TRBV9 and TRBJ2-3, with D possibly being TRBD2 (6 bases). The CDR3 is 14 residues long. Germline assignment: CDR1 SGDLS and CDR2 YYNGEE. V lost 0 bases to trimming and J lost 6 bases, with 11 bases between them.

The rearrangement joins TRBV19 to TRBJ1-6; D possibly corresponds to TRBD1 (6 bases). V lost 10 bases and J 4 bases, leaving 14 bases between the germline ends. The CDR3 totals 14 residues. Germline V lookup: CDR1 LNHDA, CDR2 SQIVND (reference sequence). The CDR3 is CATRPDSYNSPLHF. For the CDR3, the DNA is TGTGCCACCCGTCCGGACAGTTATAATTCACCCCTCCACTTT.

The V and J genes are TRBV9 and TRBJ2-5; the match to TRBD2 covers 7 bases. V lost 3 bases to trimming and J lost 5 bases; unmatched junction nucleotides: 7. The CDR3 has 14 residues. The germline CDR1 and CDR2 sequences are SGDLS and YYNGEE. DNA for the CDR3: TGTGCCAGCAGCGCTACTGGGGGGGTGGAGACCCAGTACTTC. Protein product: CASSATGGVETQYF. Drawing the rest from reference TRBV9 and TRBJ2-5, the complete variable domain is DSGVTQTPKHLITATGQRVTLRCSPRSGDLSVYWYQQSLDQGLQFLIQYYNGEERAKGNILERFSAQQFPDLHSELNLSSLELGDSALYFCASSATGGVETQYFGPGTRLLVL.

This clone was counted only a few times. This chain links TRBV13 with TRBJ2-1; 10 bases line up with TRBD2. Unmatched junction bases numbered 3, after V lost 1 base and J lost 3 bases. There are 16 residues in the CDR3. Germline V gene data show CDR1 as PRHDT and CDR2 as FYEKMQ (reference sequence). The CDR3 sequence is CASSLASGGGYNEQFF. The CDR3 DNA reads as TGTGCCAGCAGCTTAGCCAGCGGGGGGGGCTACAATGAGCAGTTCTTC.

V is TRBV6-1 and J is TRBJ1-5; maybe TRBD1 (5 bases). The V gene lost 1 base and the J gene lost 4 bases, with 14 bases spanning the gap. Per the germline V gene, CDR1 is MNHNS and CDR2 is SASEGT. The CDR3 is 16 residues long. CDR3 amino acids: CASSEGVLGGNQPQHF. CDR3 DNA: TGTGCCAGCAGTGAAGGGGTCCTGGGGGGGAATCAGCCCCAGCATTTT.